This record looks at one T cell receptor beta chain sequence and its context. The data were taken from a study of blood T cell repertoires in COVID-19. Study-level background: Sample material is recorded as cDNA or gDNA derived from T cells, B-cell-depleted T cells, or PBMCs.

In the original workflow: Amplifying reference gene primers gave estimates of nucleated cell counts. TCRdb keeps only in-frame clones here, not all; method: immunoSEQ multiplex PCR. V and J calls and clone size are those listed in that table; D and trimming were worked out from the DNA. The sample has approximately 230,000 clones, 86% seen once. The CDR3 sequence is 15 residues long. Looked up from germline, CDR1 is MNHEY and CDR2 is SMNVEV (reference sequence). V lost 3 bases and J lost 6, with 14 bases in between. Participants' own reports of clinical history determined their cohort assignment. Sequenced material: PBMCs or T cells enriched from blood (not recorded which). This receptor was identified in a man in his forties or fifties who had recovered from COVID-19. The chain is built from TRBV27 and TRBJ2-2; TRBD1 might be the D (6 bases). The CDR3 protein is CASSFQGNRAGELFF. The DNA for the CDR3 is TGTGCCAGCAGTTTCCAGGGGAATCGGGCCGGGGAGCTGTTTTTT.